This TCR beta chain was sequenced in a study of T cells in Graves' hyperthyroidism and ophthalmopathy. Study results and limitations: Blood also held most thyroid clonotypes expanded beyond 0.001. Ophthalmopathy and stable hyperthyroidism were told apart by a 13 V-J model.

As regards this clonotype: What it recognizes is unknown.

Patients aged 18 to 65 had newly diagnosed hyperthyroidism lasting under 2 months. Exclusions: uncontrolled infection, other autoimmune disease, pregnancy, lactation. Amplification yielded TCR beta CDR3 regions, with RNA transcripts as the source. Using the HTBI primer set, a first-round RT-PCR was run on the TCR CDR3. TCRdb ran MiXCR on the multiplex PCR reads and lists one entry per CDR3 protein. The repertoire holds 450,000 to 700,000 distinct CDR3 sequences, about 43% seen once, with approximately 7.5% in the top ten. Trimming left V 0 bases short and J 0 bases short, with 15 bases between. The length of the CDR3 is 16 residues. Germline values: CDR1 DFQATT, CDR2 SNEGSKA (reference sequence).

This chain connects TRBV20-1 to TRBJ2-7; D might be TRBD1 (6 bases). What was sequenced was peripheral blood or thyroid tissue (not recorded which). The receptor comes from a woman between 18 and 29 years old with Graves' hyperthyroidism. CDR3 residues: CSARDRLGGSSYEQYF. Written as DNA, the CDR3 is TGCAGTGCTAGAGACCGTCTAGGGGGAAGCTCCTACGAGCAGTACTTC.